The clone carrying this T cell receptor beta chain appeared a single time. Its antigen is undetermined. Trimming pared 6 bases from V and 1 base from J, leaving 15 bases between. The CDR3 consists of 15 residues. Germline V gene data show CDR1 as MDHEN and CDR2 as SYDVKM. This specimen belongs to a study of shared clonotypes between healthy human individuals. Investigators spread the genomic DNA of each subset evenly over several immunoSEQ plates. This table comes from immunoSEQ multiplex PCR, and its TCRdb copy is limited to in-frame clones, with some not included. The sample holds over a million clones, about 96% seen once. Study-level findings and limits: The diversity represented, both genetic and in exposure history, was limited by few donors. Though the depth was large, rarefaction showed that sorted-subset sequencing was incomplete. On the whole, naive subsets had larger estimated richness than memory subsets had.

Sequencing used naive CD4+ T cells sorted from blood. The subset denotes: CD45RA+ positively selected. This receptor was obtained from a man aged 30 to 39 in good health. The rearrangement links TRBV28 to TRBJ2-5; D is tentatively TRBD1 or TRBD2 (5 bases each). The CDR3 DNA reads TGTGCCAGCAGCTCCTGGGGGTTAGGCCAAGAGACCCAGTACTTC. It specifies CASSSWGLGQETQYF.